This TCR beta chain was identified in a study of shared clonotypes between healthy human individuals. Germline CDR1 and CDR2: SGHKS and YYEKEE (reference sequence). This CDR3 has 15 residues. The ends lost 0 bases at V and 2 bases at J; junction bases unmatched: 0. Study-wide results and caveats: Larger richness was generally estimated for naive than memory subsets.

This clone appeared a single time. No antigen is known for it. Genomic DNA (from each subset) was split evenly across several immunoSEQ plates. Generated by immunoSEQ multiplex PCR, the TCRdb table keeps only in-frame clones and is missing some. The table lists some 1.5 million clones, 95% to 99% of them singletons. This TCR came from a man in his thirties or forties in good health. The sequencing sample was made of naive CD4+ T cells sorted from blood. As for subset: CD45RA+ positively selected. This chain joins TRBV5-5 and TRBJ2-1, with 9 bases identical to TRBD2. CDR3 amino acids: CASSLVAGAYNEQFF. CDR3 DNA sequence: TGTGCCAGCAGCTTGGTAGCGGGGGCCTACAATGAGCAGTTCTTC.